This T cell receptor (beta chain) appears in the sequencing data of a study of blood T cell repertoires in COVID-19. On the study more broadly: Italy, Spain and the United States were the sources of the convalescent and acute COVID-19 samples.

Study processing details: Amplification of reference gene primers was used by the study to estimate nucleated cell counts. The protocol was immunoSEQ multiplex PCR, while the TCRdb copy is restricted to in-frame clones and leaves out a portion. V, J and clone size were drawn from that table, and D and trimming were deduced from the DNA. The sample has roughly 110,000 clones; about 93% are singletons. The junction had 3 bases not matched to a gene; V was cut back by 1 base and J by 3 bases. The germline CDR1 and CDR2 sequences are SGHTA and FQGNSA. There are 14 residues in the CDR3. What was sequenced was peripheral blood. The gene calls are TRBV7-2 and TRBJ2-7, with 7 bases that match TRBD2. This receptor was taken from a young woman with acute or convalescent COVID-19. The CDR3 region has the DNA TGTGCCAGCAGCTTAGTGAGCGGGATCTACGAGCAGTACTTC. Its translation: CASSLVSGIYEQYF.